Below are 21 T cell receptor beta chains sequenced from a single sample in a study of breast tumors, draining lymph nodes, adjacent tissues. One entry per CDR3 protein, called by TCRdb with MiXCR from the multiplex PCR reads. The sample yields 20,000 or so distinct CDR3 sequences, roughly two fifths seen once. Sequenced input: breast tumor tissue. These receptor sequences come from a female donor with breast cancer. Some clones in this sample may be carry-over from other donors' samples.

V usage is TRBV20-1 and J usage is TRBJ1-6; D perhaps matches TRBD1 (5 bases). Germline assignment: CDR1 DFQATT and CDR2 SNEGSKA (reference sequence). The V end lost 5 bases, the J end lost 3 bases, and 14 bases lay between the germline ends. The CDR3 runs 15 residues. The CDR3 here is CSALRGSNYNSPLHF. The CDR3 region has the DNA TGCAGTGCTCTAAGGGGCTCCAACTATAATTCACCCCTCCACTTT.

This clonotype was seen only once. The chain combines TRBV9 with TRBJ2-3; tentative D call: TRBD1 (5 bases). The V end was cut by 6 bases, the J end by 15 bases, with 26 bases between. Germline assignment: CDR1 SGDLS and CDR2 YYNGEE. CDR3 length: 14 residues. The CDR3 loop is CASTPVGGADYQYF. The CDR3 nucleotides are TGTGCCAGCACCCCCGTTGGTGGGGCAGATTACCAATATTTT.

This clonotype was observed at least ten times. This may come from a read error, since a much larger clone is one base off. The rearrangement links TRBV19 to TRBJ2-1; D gene ambiguous. The CDR3 is made up of 15 amino acids. Germline CDR1 LNHDA, CDR2 SQIVND (reference sequence). Trimming took 6 bases from V and 9 from J, leaving 21 bases between them. In DNA form, the CDR3 reads TGTGCCAGTAGACCTTCTAGGAGCTCTCACAGTGAGCAGTTCTTC. Residues: CASRPSRSSHSEQFF. Full variable domain (missing parts from reference TRBV19 and TRBJ2-1): DGGITQSPKYLFRKEGQNVTLSCEQNLNHDAMYWYRQDPGQGLRLIYYSQIVNDFQKGDIAEGYSVSREKKESFPLTVTSAQKNPTAFYLCASRPSRSSHSEQFFGPGTRLTVL.

This rearrangement joins TRBV18 to TRBJ1-3; D is uncertain. From germline, CDR1 is KGHSH and CDR2 LQKENI. With 3 bases removed from V and 0 bases from J, the gap between germline ends came to 9 bases. This CDR3 region has 15 residues. The CDR3 spells CASSPEGISGNTIYF. CDR3 nucleotide sequence: TGTGCCAGCTCACCTGAAGGCATCTCTGGAAACACCATATATTTT.

Regarding this clonotype: This may be a read error: a much more frequent sequence differs by one nucleotide. The genes are TRBV27 and TRBJ2-1; D may correspond to TRBD1 or TRBD2 (5 bases each). V lost 4 bases, J lost 12 bases, and 10 bases lay in between. CDR3 length equals 11 residues. Germline values: CDR1 MNHEY, CDR2 SMNVEV (reference sequence). CDR3 in DNA: TGTGCCAGCAGTTGGGGGAGTGGGCAGTTCTTC. Translating gives CASSWGSGQFF.

This clonotype was found many times. A read error may explain this, as a much larger clone is one base away. The rearrangement joins TRBV12-3 or TRBV12-4 to TRBJ1-3; no firm D call. The CDR3 extends over 13 amino acids. The ends were cut back, 3 bases at V and 4 bases at J, with 7 bases in the middle. The CDR3 here is CASSFTSGNTIYF. The CDR3 DNA is TGTGCCAGCAGTTTCACCTCCGGAAACACCATATATTTT.

This clonotype was observed at least ten times. This chain uses TRBV7-9 with TRBJ2-1; 10 positions match TRBD1. Germline CDR1 SEHNR, CDR2 FQNEAQ (reference sequence). With V trimmed by 10 bases and J by 9 bases, 15 bases remained unmatched. CDR3 size: 15 residues. The CDR3 loop is CATSADRGGGTEQFF. Here the CDR3 DNA reads TGTGCCACCTCAGCGGACAGGGGGGGGGGGACTGAGCAGTTCTTC.

The chain employs TRBV5-1 and TRBJ1-6; 8 positions agree with TRBD1. The V gene's germline CDR1 is SGHRS and CDR2 YFSETQ. The trim removed 0 bases at V and 8 bases at J, leaving 7 bases unmatched. The CDR3 runs to 16 residues. This CDR3 reads CASSLGGQGLHSPLHF. The CDR3 DNA follows: TGCGCCAGCAGCTTGGGAGGACAGGGTCTTCATTCACCCCTCCACTTT.

This clonotype was picked up many times. This chain connects TRBV7-2 to TRBJ1-1, with D possibly being TRBD1 (5 bases). Germline V lookup: CDR1 SGHTA, CDR2 FQGNSA. V lost 5 bases and J 8 bases, leaving 15 bases between the germline ends. This CDR3 has 13 amino acids. The CDR3, as DNA: TGTGCCAGCAGCATAAAACGACAGACCGAAGCTTTCTTT. Translating it yields CASSIKRQTEAFF.

Details on this clonotype: This may be a read error, as it is one base from a much larger clone. CDR3 residues: CSARASGAGELFF. The CDR3 DNA follows: TGCAGTGCTCGGGCTAGCGGGGCCGGGGAGCTGTTTTTT. V is TRBV20-1 and J is TRBJ2-2; 9 bases align to TRBD2. This CDR3 is built from 13 residues. Germline V gene lookup returns CDR1 DFQATT and CDR2 SNEGSKA (reference sequence). J was trimmed by 6 bases and V by 5 bases; bases with no gene match: 4.

This clonotype occurred many times. V usage is TRBV7-9 and J usage is TRBJ2-7, with 8 bases that match TRBD2. V was clipped by 1 base and J by 3 bases; unmatched bases: 2. In germline, CDR1 is SEHNR, CDR2 FQNEAQ (reference sequence). This CDR3 has 14 residues. CDR3 sequence reads: CASSLVAGIYEQYF. CDR3 DNA: TGTGCCAGCAGCTTAGTAGCGGGAATCTACGAGCAGTACTTC. The full variable domain, with the rest looked up from reference TRBV7-9 and TRBJ2-7, is DTGVSQNPRHKITKRGQNVTFRCDPISEHNRLYWYRQTLGQGPEFLTYFQNEAQLEKSRLLSDRFSAERPKGSFSTLEIQRTEQGDSAMYLCASSLVAGIYEQYFGPGTRLTVT.

J is TRBJ2-5 and V is TRBV10-3, with TRBD2 as a possible D gene (9 bases). Germline values: CDR1 ENHRY, CDR2 SYGVKD. V was trimmed by 3 bases and J by 2 bases, leaving 22 bases between them. The CDR3 runs to 18 residues. CDR3 sequence: CAISDGRGLTSGQETQYF. CDR3 DNA sequence: TGTGCCATCAGTGACGGCAGGGGGCTCACTAGCGGGCAAGAGACCCAGTACTTC.

This clonotype has at least ten counts. V and J are TRBV6-1 and TRBJ1-4; the D is unclear. This CDR3 comprises 13 residues. Germline V gene lookup returns CDR1 MNHNS and CDR2 SASEGT. Trimming removed 6 bases from V and 5 bases from J, with 10 bases in between. CDR3 nucleotide sequence: TGTGCCAGCAGCCAACACGAGAATGAAAAACTGTTTTTT. Its translation is CASSQHENEKLFF.

Comment on this clonotype: This could be a read error, since a much larger clone is one nucleotide away. This chain uses TRBV29-1 with TRBJ2-1; a weak D match, TRBD2 (5 bases). CDR3 length: 15 residues. Germline V CDR1 and CDR2: SQVTM, ANQGSEA. V was trimmed by 6 bases and J by 3 bases, leaving 18 bases between them. This chain's CDR3 is CSVDTGMSYYNEQFF. The CDR3 DNA follows: TGCAGCGTCGATACGGGAATGAGCTACTACAATGAGCAGTTCTTC.

The chain is built from TRBV30 and TRBJ1-6; D is unclear. V shed 4 bases and J shed 9 bases, with 7 bases lying between them. The CDR3 has 11 residues. Germline CDR1 reads GTSNPN; CDR2 reads SVGIG (reference sequence). CDR3 bases: TGTGCCTGGACGGGAATTTCACCCCTCCACTTT. Translating it yields CAWTGISPLHF.

This clonotype was observed many times. The CDR3 region is CASSLGRTSGSFSEQFF. The CDR3 coding sequence is TGTGCCAGCAGTCTAGGCCGGACTAGCGGGAGTTTTTCTGAGCAGTTCTTC. The chain recombines TRBV12-3 or TRBV12-4 with TRBJ2-1; 13 bases match TRBD2. This CDR3 is built from 17 residues. Losses at the gene ends were 5 bases for V and 9 bases for J; bases not matched to a gene: 13.

The chain uses TRBV20-1 and TRBJ2-5; perhaps D is TRBD1 or TRBD2 (7 bases each). Germline V gives CDR1 DFQATT, CDR2 SNEGSKA (reference sequence). V lost 5 bases to trimming and J lost 8 bases, with 21 bases between them. This CDR3 has 14 amino acids. The CDR3 sequence: CSAGGEGARDTQYF. CDR3 in DNA: TGCAGTGCTGGAGGGGAGGGGGCGCGAGACACCCAGTACTTC.

This clonotype was seen at least ten times. V gene TRBV7-9 combines with J gene TRBJ2-1; D not resolved. The germline V gene encodes CDR1 SEHNR and CDR2 FQNEAQ (reference sequence). V lost 6 bases to trimming and J lost 12 bases, with 18 bases between them. This CDR3 region has 13 residues. The CDR3 spells CASSSTDRARQFF. The CDR3 coding sequence is TGTGCCAGCAGTTCAACCGACCGGGCCAGGCAGTTCTTC.

Regarding this clonotype: This may arise from a read error, as a much more abundant clone is one base away. V and J are TRBV19 and TRBJ1-1, with 7 bases lining up with TRBD1. The ends lost 6 bases at V and 6 bases at J; junction bases unmatched: 7. The CDR3 has 13 amino acids. Germline-derived CDR1 and CDR2 are LNHDA and SQIVND (reference sequence). The CDR3 DNA reads TGTGCCAGTAGCATGACAGGGTACGCTGAAGCTTTCTTT. It specifies CASSMTGYAEAFF.

This clonotype has at least ten counts. The rearrangement uses TRBV6-1 and TRBJ1-6; the D is unclear. V lost 6 bases and J 7 bases, leaving 13 bases between the germline ends. This CDR3 is 14 amino acids long. CDR1 is MNHNS, CDR2 SASEGT, per germline. This CDR3 reads CASRVGQTNSPLHF. The CDR3 DNA sequence: TGTGCCAGCAGGGTCGGGCAGACGAATTCACCCCTCCACTTT.

The rearrangement links TRBV7-9 to TRBJ2-2; 12 positions agree with TRBD2. CDR1 and CDR2 from the germline V gene are SEHNR and FQNEAQ (reference sequence). J lost 6 bases, V lost 6 bases, and 14 bases had no gene match. The CDR3 consists of 18 residues. The CDR3 loop reads CASSPGRLAGAGPGELFF. The CDR3 DNA follows: TGTGCCAGCAGTCCAGGCCGACTAGCGGGAGCGGGGCCCGGGGAGCTGTTTTTT.